This passage covers 8 T cell receptor beta chains from one sample sequenced in a study of T cell responses to AZD1222 COVID-19 vaccine. Only in-frame clones appear in the TCRdb table, and some are missing; sequencing was by immunoSEQ multiplex PCR. The table records approximately 190,000 clones, almost 95% of them present only once. The source was peripheral blood, collected on day 0 of AZD1222 vaccination. These receptors all stem from an adult in good health.

V gene TRBV30 combines with J gene TRBJ2-7, with D tentatively TRBD1 (6 bases). V lost 0 bases, J lost 2 bases, and 8 bases lay in between. Germline V gene data show CDR1 as GTSNPN and CDR2 as SVGIG (reference sequence). CDR3 size: 13 residues. The DNA for the CDR3 is TGTGCCTGGAGTGTTCGGACAGCCTACGAGCAGTACTTC. It is translated as CAWSVRTAYEQYF. Complete variable domain (other parts from reference TRBV30 and TRBJ2-7): SQTIHQWPATLVQPVGSPLSLECTVEGTSNPNLYWYRQAAGRGLQLLFYSVGIGQISSEVPQNLSASRPQDRQFILSSKKLLLSDSGFYLCAWSVRTAYEQYFGPGTRLTVT.

V is TRBV19 and J is TRBJ2-7; maybe TRBD1 (7 bases). V lost 1 base and J lost 8, with 21 bases in between. Germline V gives CDR1 LNHDA, CDR2 SQIVND (reference sequence). This CDR3 has 16 amino acids. CDR3 coding DNA: TGTGCCAGTAGTATAGCCACGACAGGGACTGGGGAGCAGCAGTACTTC. Its translation: CASSIATTGTGEQQYF.

The chain couples TRBV7-9 to TRBJ2-7, with TRBD1 as a possible D gene (6 bases). CDR3 length: 14 residues. Germline lookup yields CDR1 SEHNR and CDR2 FQNEAQ (reference sequence). The ends were cut back, 3 bases at V and 2 bases at J, with 11 bases in the middle. The CDR3 DNA reads TGTGCCAGCAGCTTTGGGACACCCACCTACGAGCAGTACTTC. This sequence encodes CASSFGTPTYEQYF.

The chain joins TRBV28 to TRBJ2-2, with 10 nucleotides matching TRBD1. CDR1 is MDHEN, CDR2 SYDVKM, per germline. The CDR3 covers 15 residues. J lost 4 bases, V lost 6 bases, and 5 bases had no gene match. The DNA for the CDR3 is TGTGCCAGCAGCGACCGGACAGGGGGCACCGGGGAGCTGTTTTTT. Encoded protein: CASSDRTGGTGELFF.

The V call is TRBV9, the J call TRBJ2-1; D not resolved. Trimming removed 2 bases at V and 7 bases at J, with 16 bases between. Germline lookup yields CDR1 SGDLS and CDR2 YYNGEE. CDR3 length: 15 residues. In DNA, the CDR3 is TGTGCCAGCAGCGTCGGGCCTAGTGATCTGAATGAGCAGTTCTTC. Translation: CASSVGPSDLNEQFF.

The rearrangement links TRBV27 to TRBJ1-2; perhaps TRBD1 as D (5 bases). V dropped 0 bases and J dropped 8 bases, with 13 bases sitting between them. The germline gives CDR1 MNHEY, CDR2 SMNVEV (reference sequence). This CDR3 region has 14 residues. The chain's CDR3 is CASSLSQGRDGYTF. The CDR3 DNA follows: TGTGCCAGCAGTTTATCTCAGGGTAGGGACGGCTACACCTTC.

V usage is TRBV19 and J usage is TRBJ2-3; unclear D gene. V lost 1 base and J lost 0, with 14 bases in between. Germline V gene data show CDR1 as LNHDA and CDR2 as SQIVND (reference sequence). The CDR3 length is 17 residues. CDR3: CASSIGGTHFSTDTQYF. The CDR3 DNA sequence: TGTGCCAGTAGTATAGGGGGTACTCACTTCAGCACAGATACGCAGTATTTT.

V and J are TRBV27 and TRBJ1-5, with 9 bases that match TRBD1. J was trimmed by 6 bases and V by 5 bases; bases with no gene match: 11. Germline CDR1 reads MNHEY; CDR2 reads SMNVEV (reference sequence). This CDR3 contains 16 residues. CDR3 in DNA: TGTGCCAGCAGTCCGATGCGGGGACAGGGAATTCAGCCCCAGCATTTT. This translates into CASSPMRGQGIQPQHF.